The 6 T cell receptor beta chains reported below all come from one sample, sequenced in a study of blood T cells in healthy people across ages. Next came a second PCR, run for roughly 7 to 12 cycles, which used a sample-barcoded 5' primer along with a J-beta primer mix. TCRdb reprocessed the 5' RACE reads with MiXCR, giving one entry per CDR3 protein. The data show under 1,000,000 distinct CDR3 sequences, approximately 35% seen once. The sample was blood. The receptors originated from a man aged 18 to 35 in good health.

The rearrangement uses TRBV25-1 and TRBJ1-1, with D tentatively TRBD1 (5 bases). Germline lookup yields CDR1 MGHDK and CDR2 SYGVNS. The V and J ends lost 8 bases and 0 bases respectively, with 13 bases between them. The CDR3 spans 14 residues. The CDR3 spells CASDTGGVNTEAFF. CDR3 coding DNA: TGTGCCAGCGACACCGGGGGAGTGAACACTGAAGCTTTCTTT.

There are many counts of this clonotype. This chain uses TRBV5-1 with TRBJ2-3, with D hard to call. CDR3 size: 15 residues. The V and J ends lost 7 bases and 2 bases respectively, with 17 bases between them. CDR1 and CDR2 from the germline V gene are SGHRS and YFSETQ. CDR3 in DNA: TGCGCCAGCCGTCGGGCAGCACAACCCACAGATACGCAGTATTTT. Amino acids: CASRRAAQPTDTQYF.

This clonotype was recorded only once. Given a much more abundant clone one base away, this may be a read error. The V gene is TRBV10-3, the J gene TRBJ1-4; D not certain. The germline CDR1 and CDR2 sequences are ENHRY and SYGVKD. The CDR3 contains 14 residues. This CDR3 is CAVRPDDIGKKLFF. The CDR3, as DNA: TGTGCCGTCAGGCCGGACGACATCGGCAAAAAACTGTTTTTT.

This clonotype was seen a few times. The gene calls are TRBV20-1 and TRBJ1-2; TRBD1 is a possible D gene (6 bases). There are 19 residues in the CDR3. Germline CDR1 reads DFQATT; CDR2 reads SNEGSKA (reference sequence). Trimming cost V 0 bases and J 6 bases, with 29 bases left between them. The CDR3, as DNA: TGCAGTGCTAGAGATCTTCGAAGGGGGGGGCTCAGGTTGGGAGATGGCTACACCTTC. Amino acid sequence: CSARDLRRGGLRLGDGYTF.

This clonotype was recorded only once. This may come from a read error, since a much larger clone is one base off. The gene calls are TRBV12-3 or TRBV12-4 and TRBJ2-4, with a tentative D call TRBD2 (6 bases). With the DNA end fitting TRBJ2-5 better, the J assignment may be wrong. This CDR3 spans 14 amino acids. CDR3 region: CASSVLGGRETQYF. As DNA, the CDR3 is TGTGCCAGCAGTGTGTTGGGAGGTAGAGAGACCCAGTACTTC.

The chain couples TRBV6-2 or TRBV6-3 to TRBJ1-5; D is uncertain. Germline V gene lookup returns CDR1 MNHEY and CDR2 SVGEGT. The V and J ends lost 9 bases and 9 bases respectively, with 18 bases between them. CDR3 size: 13 residues. The DNA for the CDR3 is TGTGCCAGTTCCCTCAAGTCGGGGTTGCCCCAGCATTTT. Its translation is CASSLKSGLPQHF.